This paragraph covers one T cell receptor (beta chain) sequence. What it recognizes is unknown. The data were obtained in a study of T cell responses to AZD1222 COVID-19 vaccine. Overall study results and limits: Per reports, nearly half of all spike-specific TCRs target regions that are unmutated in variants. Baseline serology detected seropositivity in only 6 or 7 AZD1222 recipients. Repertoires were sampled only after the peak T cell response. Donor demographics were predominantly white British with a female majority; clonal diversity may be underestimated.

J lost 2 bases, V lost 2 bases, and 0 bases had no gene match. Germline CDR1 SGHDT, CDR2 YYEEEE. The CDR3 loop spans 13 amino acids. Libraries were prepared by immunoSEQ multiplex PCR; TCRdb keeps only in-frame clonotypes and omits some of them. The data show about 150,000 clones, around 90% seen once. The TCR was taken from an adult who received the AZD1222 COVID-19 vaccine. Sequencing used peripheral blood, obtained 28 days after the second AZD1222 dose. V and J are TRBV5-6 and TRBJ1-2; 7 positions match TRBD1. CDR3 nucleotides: TGTGCCAGCAGCTTACAGGGGAACTATGGCTACACCTTC. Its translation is CASSLQGNYGYTF.